Included here is one T cell receptor beta chain sequence, with context. This entry comes from a study of blood T cell repertoires in COVID-19. Clones were read by immunoSEQ multiplex PCR, and TCRdb kept only the in-frame ones, dropping some. The profile shows about 190,000 clones, approximately 84% of them singletons. The germline V gene encodes CDR1 MGHRA and CDR2 YSYEKL. The trim removed 1 base at V and 5 bases at J, leaving 7 bases unmatched. The CDR3 consists of 16 residues. This rearrangement joins TRBV4-1 to TRBJ2-1; 8 nucleotides line up with TRBD1. The source material was peripheral blood. The clonotype comes from an older woman with active or convalescent COVID-19. In nucleotides, the CDR3 is TGCGCCAGCAGCCAAGTGGCCGGGACAGGTAACAATGAGCAGTTCTTC. As protein: CASSQVAGTGNNEQFF.